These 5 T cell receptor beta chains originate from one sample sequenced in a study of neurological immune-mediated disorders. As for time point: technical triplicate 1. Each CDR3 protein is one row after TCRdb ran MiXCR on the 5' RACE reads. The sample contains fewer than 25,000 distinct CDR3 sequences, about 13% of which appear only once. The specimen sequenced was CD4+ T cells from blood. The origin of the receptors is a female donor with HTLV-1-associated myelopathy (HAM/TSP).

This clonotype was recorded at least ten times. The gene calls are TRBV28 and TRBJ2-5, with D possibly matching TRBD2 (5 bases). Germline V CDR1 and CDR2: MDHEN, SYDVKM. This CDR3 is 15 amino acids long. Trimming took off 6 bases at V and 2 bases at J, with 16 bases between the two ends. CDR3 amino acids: CASRESGNPQETQYF. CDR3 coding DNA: TGTGCCAGCAGAGAATCCGGGAACCCTCAAGAGACCCAGTACTTC.

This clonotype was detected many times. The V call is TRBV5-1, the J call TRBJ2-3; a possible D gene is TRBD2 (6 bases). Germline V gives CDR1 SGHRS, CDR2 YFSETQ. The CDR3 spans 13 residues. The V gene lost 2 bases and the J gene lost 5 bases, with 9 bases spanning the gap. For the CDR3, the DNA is TGCGCCAGCAGCTTTACAGCGGGAGATACGCAGTATTTT. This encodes CASSFTAGDTQYF.

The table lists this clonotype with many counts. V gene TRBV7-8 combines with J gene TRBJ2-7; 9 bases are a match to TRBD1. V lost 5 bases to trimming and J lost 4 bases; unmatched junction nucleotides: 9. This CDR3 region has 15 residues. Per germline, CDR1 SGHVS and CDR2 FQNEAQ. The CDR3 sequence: CASSRLGQGRYEQYF. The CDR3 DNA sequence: TGTGCCAGCAGCCGCCTGGGACAGGGTCGTTACGAGCAGTACTTC.

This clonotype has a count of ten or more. CDR3 protein: CASSHSGGTDTQYF. In nucleotides, the CDR3 is TGTGCCAGCAGTCATAGCGGGGGGACAGATACGCAGTATTTT. The chain combines TRBV6-5 with TRBJ2-3; 10 nucleotides match TRBD2. CDR3 length: 14 residues. Germline assignment: CDR1 MNHEY and CDR2 SVGAGI. Unmatched junction bases numbered 2, after V lost 5 bases and J lost 3 bases.

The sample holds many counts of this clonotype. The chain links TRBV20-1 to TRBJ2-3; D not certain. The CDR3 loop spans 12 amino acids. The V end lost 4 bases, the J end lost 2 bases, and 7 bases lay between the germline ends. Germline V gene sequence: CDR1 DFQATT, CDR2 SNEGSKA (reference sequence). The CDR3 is CSANDHTDTQYF. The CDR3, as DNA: TGCAGTGCTAATGACCACACAGATACGCAGTATTTT.